This TCR beta chain was recorded in a study of T cell repertoires in cytomegalovirus infection (dated by TCRdb to between 2019 and 2020). General notes on the study: Donor HLA type was relevant to the analysis, because carriage of CMV infection together with the matching HLA type was indicated by public TCR beta signatures.

V and J are trimmed by 7 bases and 7 bases, and the gene matches miss 10 bases of the junction. From the cysteine through the phenylalanine, the CDR3 covers 14 amino acids. Only the CDR3 DNA stays, 42 bases, in frame from base 1. Sequences SGHTA (CDR1) and FQGNSA (CDR2) are obtained from the germline V gene. Sequencing was carried out with an Illumina HiSeq 1500. The public reads were run again by TCRdb, first through fastp at Q25 and then through MiXCR, and only productive beta chains were kept. Rows are unified per CDR3 protein, each entry keeping the most common DNA and genes. Present in this sample are about 310,000 distinct CDR3 sequences, under 20% of which were seen just once. The ten largest clones add up to about 12% of the sample. This clonotype occurred many times. What this receptor recognizes is not known. Within one base of it there is no much larger clone, and no base qualities were kept.

Broad study findings and their caveats: In both this cohort and an independent cohort of 300 to 450 donors, the cumulative frequency of public TCR beta family members distinguished carriers of CMV infection plus the relevant HLA type. In the ex vivo response, HLA-C-restricted CMV-specific TCR beta clonotypes were dominant, and in two of eight donors the single most frequent clonotype came from this HLA-C-restricted group.

The rearrangement combines TRBV7-2 with TRBJ1-2, with 9 bases in between that match TRBD1. Sequencing input: PBMCs. The sequence came from a human donor in good health (CMV status not recorded). Some clones in this sample may be carry-over from other donors' samples. CDR3 loop: CASTRTGGAGGYTF. The sequence in DNA is TGTGCCAGCACGCGAACAGGGGGCGCCGGTGGCTACACCTTC. With the rest looked up from the reference TRBV7-2 and TRBJ1-2 genes rather than sequenced, the full variable domain is GAGVSQSPSNKVTEKGKDVELRCDPISGHTALYWYRQSLGQGLEFLIYFQGNSAPDKSGLPSDRFSAERTGGSVSTLTIQRTQQEDSAVYLCASTRTGGAGGYTFGSGTRLTVV.